One sample yielded the 3 T cell receptor beta chains listed below, sequenced in a study of CD8+CD57+ T cells in acquired aplastic anemia. Researchers used genomic DNA as the template to profile TCR beta VDJ and CDR3. From the reads, TCRdb called clonotypes with MiXCR, one entry per CDR3 protein. The sample yields around 150,000 distinct CDR3 sequences, approximately 40% seen once. The sequenced sample was sorted CD4+, CD8+, or CD8+CD57+ T cells (not recorded which) from PBMCs. These receptors came from a human donor in good health.

The rearrangement joins TRBV6-1 to TRBJ1-4, with unresolved D. The CDR3 is made up of 14 amino acids. Per germline, CDR1 MNHNS and CDR2 SASEGT. V lost 6 bases and J lost 4, with 12 bases in between. The CDR3 spells CASRTWQDNEKLFF. The CDR3 DNA is TGTGCCAGCAGAACTTGGCAAGATAATGAAAAACTGTTTTTT.

The V gene is TRBV18, the J gene TRBJ2-2; TRBD1 matches 8 bases. CDR3 length equals 16 residues. J lost 5 bases, V lost 0 bases, and 5 bases had no gene match. CDR1 and CDR2 from the germline V gene are KGHSH and LQKENI. The CDR3 is CASSPPGQGGTGELFF. CDR3 bases: TGTGCCAGCTCACCACCCGGACAGGGAGGAACCGGGGAGCTGTTTTTT. Based on the CDR3 plus reference TRBV18 and TRBJ2-2, the full variable domain is NAGVMQNPRHLVRRRGQEARLRCSPMKGHSHVYWYRQLPEEGLKFMVYLQKENIIDESGMPKERFSAEFPKEGPSILRIQQVVRGDSAAYFCASSPPGQGGTGELFFGEGSRLTVL.

V is TRBV24-1 and J is TRBJ2-1; TRBD1 matches at 12 bases. Germline assignment: CDR1 KGHDR and CDR2 SFDVKD. The CDR3 sequence is 16 residues long. The V gene end was trimmed by 5 bases and the J gene end by 9 bases; junction bases not matched to a gene: 10. CDR3 sequence: CATSARDRGRGSEQFF. CDR3 DNA sequence: TGTGCCACCAGTGCCCGGGACAGGGGGCGCGGAAGTGAGCAGTTCTTC.